One sample yielded the 12 T cell receptor beta chains listed below, sequenced in a study of blood T cell repertoires in COVID-19. Sequencing was performed with immunoSEQ multiplex PCR; in TCRdb, only in-frame clones are kept and a portion is missing. The sample consists of 70,000 to 80,000 clones, about 90% of them appearing once. Sequencing was performed on peripheral blood. The receptors were sampled from a human donor in a cohort sampled during active COVID-19.

This chain joins TRBV5-5 and TRBJ2-1; 10 bases are shared with TRBD2. J lost 7 bases, V lost 1 base, and 2 bases had no gene match. The CDR3 is made up of 14 amino acids. CDR1 and CDR2 from the germline V gene are SGHKS and YYEKEE (reference sequence). This CDR3 is CASSLISGGNEQFF. In nucleotides, the CDR3 is TGTGCCAGCAGCTTGATTAGCGGGGGGAATGAGCAGTTCTTC.

This chain joins TRBV18 and TRBJ1-4, with 8 bases aligning to TRBD1. The CDR3 totals 15 residues. The V and J ends lost 0 bases and 5 bases, in that order; junction bases with no gene match: 2. Germline V gene lookup returns CDR1 KGHSH and CDR2 LQKENI. The CDR3 is CASSPPGQENEKLFF. CDR3 nucleotides: TGTGCCAGCTCACCACCGGGACAGGAGAATGAAAAACTGTTTTTT.

This chain uses TRBV2 with TRBJ2-7; maybe TRBD2 (5 bases). Per germline, CDR1 SNHLY and CDR2 FYNNEI. This CDR3 region has 15 residues. V was trimmed by 4 bases and J by 5 bases, leaving 18 bases between them. CDR3 nucleotide sequence: TGTGCCAGCAGTGTTACCGGGGATGCGGACCACGAGCAGTACTTC. Amino acid sequence: CASSVTGDADHEQYF.

The chain carries TRBV5-1 and TRBJ1-1; D remains unclear. Germline-derived CDR1 and CDR2 are SGHRS and YFSETQ. Trimming shortened V by 1 base and J by 0 bases, and 19 bases separated the two germline ends. The CDR3 totals 18 residues. CDR3 in DNA: TGCGCCAGCAGCTTGTCCCCGGGTGGGTCGGGGATGAACACTGAAGCTTTCTTT. This sequence encodes CASSLSPGGSGMNTEAFF. Looking up the rest from reference TRBV5-1 and TRBJ1-1 gives the full variable domain: KAGVTQTPRYLIKTRGQQVTLSCSPISGHRSVSWYQQTPGQGLQFLFEYFSETQRNKGNFPGRFSGRQFSNSRSEMNVSTLELGDSALYLCASSLSPGGSGMNTEAFFGQGTRLTVV.

The chain is built from TRBV4-1 and TRBJ2-7; D might be TRBD2 (6 bases). The V and J ends lost 0 bases and 0 bases respectively, with 18 bases between them. This CDR3 contains 18 residues. Germline V CDR1 and CDR2: MGHRA, YSYEKL. CDR3 bases: TGCGCCAGCAGCCAAGAGGGGGGATCCCTCCGGGGCTCCTACGAGCAGTACTTC. Its protein product is CASSQEGGSLRGSYEQYF.

This clone is a singleton in its sample. The rearrangement joins TRBV23-1 to TRBJ2-3, with 10 nucleotides matching TRBD1. TRBV23-1 is recorded as an ORF, its role being uncertain. This CDR3 spans 16 amino acids. Trimming took 4 bases from V and 5 from J; bases not matched to a gene: 9. The CDR3 here is CASSRAGTGVGDTQYF. The DNA for the CDR3 is TGCGCCAGCAGTCGGGCTGGGACAGGGGTAGGAGATACGCAGTATTTT.

The CDR3 is CASSLTRGGGSTDTQYF. Here the CDR3 DNA reads TGCGCCAGCAGCTTGACCCGAGGCGGGGGGAGCACAGATACGCAGTATTTT. The rearrangement joins TRBV5-1 to TRBJ2-3; 8 positions match TRBD2. V was pared by 1 base and J by 0 bases, with 7 bases of the junction left unmatched. The CDR3 loop spans 17 amino acids. CDR1 SGHRS and CDR2 YFSETQ come from the germline V gene.

The rearrangement uses TRBV5-6 and TRBJ2-7; D perhaps matches TRBD2 (6 bases). This CDR3 comprises 14 residues. Trimming took 7 bases from V and 2 from J, leaving 16 bases between them. From germline, CDR1 is SGHDT and CDR2 YYEEEE. CDR3 in amino acids: CASAPGAIPYEQYF. The CDR3 DNA reads TGTGCCAGCGCCCCGGGAGCCATACCCTACGAGCAGTACTTC.

The chain employs TRBV6-4 and TRBJ2-3; 9 bases fit TRBD2. This CDR3 has 16 amino acids. The V and J ends lost 2 bases and 2 bases, in that order; junction bases with no gene match: 5. Germline CDR1 MRHNA, CDR2 SNTAGT. CDR3 DNA sequence: TGTGCCAGCAGTGACATAAGCGGGGGGCCCACAGATACGCAGTATTTT. Amino acids: CASSDISGGPTDTQYF.

This rearrangement joins TRBV6-5 to TRBJ2-2; TRBD1 might be the D (6 bases). The CDR3 totals 15 residues. Germline-derived CDR1 and CDR2 are MNHEY and SVGAGI. V lost 4 bases and J 1 base, leaving 10 bases between the germline ends. CDR3 sequence reads: CASSFGQQNTGELFF. The CDR3 nucleotides read TGTGCCAGCAGTTTCGGACAGCAGAACACCGGGGAGCTGTTTTTT.

The chain recombines TRBV19 with TRBJ1-2; the match to TRBD1 covers 8 bases. The CDR3 runs 14 residues. With V trimmed by 4 bases and J by 8 bases, 9 bases remained unmatched. Germline V CDR1 and CDR2: LNHDA, SQIVND (reference sequence). DNA for the CDR3: TGTGCCAGTAGTAGGACAGGGCGCCCTGGGGGCTACACCTTC. Amino acid sequence: CASSRTGRPGGYTF.

V gene TRBV3-1 (or the pseudogene TRBV3-2) combines with J gene TRBJ1-1; D remains unclear. Trimming cost V 4 bases and J 3 bases, with 12 bases left between them. The CDR3 runs to 14 residues. Germline V lookup: CDR1 LGHDT, CDR2 YNNKEL (reference sequence). Written as DNA, the CDR3 is TGTGCCAGCAGCCCATGGGAGGGAGACACTGAAGCTTTCTTT. Translating it yields CASSPWEGDTEAFF.